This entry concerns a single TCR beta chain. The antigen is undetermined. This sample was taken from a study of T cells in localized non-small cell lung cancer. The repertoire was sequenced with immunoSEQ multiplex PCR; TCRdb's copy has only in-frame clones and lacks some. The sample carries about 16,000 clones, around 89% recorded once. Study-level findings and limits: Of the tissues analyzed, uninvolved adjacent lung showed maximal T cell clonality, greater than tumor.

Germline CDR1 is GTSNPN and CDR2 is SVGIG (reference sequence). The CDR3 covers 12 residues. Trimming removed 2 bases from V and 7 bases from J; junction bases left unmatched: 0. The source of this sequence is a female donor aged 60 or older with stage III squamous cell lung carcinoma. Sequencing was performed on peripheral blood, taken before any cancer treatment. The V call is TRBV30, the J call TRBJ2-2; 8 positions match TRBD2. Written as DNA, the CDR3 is TGTGCCTGGAGTACTAGCGGCGGGGAGCTGTTTTTT. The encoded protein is CAWSTSGGELFF.